This record looks at one TCR beta chain sequence and its context. A quantity of about 0.5 to 1 ug RNA underwent reverse transcription using random hexamers. TCRdb reprocessed the immunoSEQ multiplex PCR reads with MiXCR, giving one entry per CDR3 protein. The sample lists some 150,000 distinct CDR3 sequences; 85% to 95% were seen once. The data stem from a study of CD8 T cells in Susac syndrome. TCR beta from blood CD8+ and CD4+ T cells was sequenced. Sequences were obtained from CD8+ T cells from PBMCs. The TCR comes from a human donor in good health.

The CDR3 region has the DNA TGTGCCAGCAGCGGTATGGACAGCCCTAACTATGGCTACACCTTC. Translation gives CASSGMDSPNYGYTF. V and J are TRBV9 and TRBJ1-2; TRBD1 might be the D (6 bases). The V end was cut by 3 bases, the J end by 0 bases, with 12 bases between. CDR3 length: 15 residues. Germline-derived CDR1 and CDR2 are SGDLS and YYNGEE.